This T cell receptor beta chain was observed in a study of graft-versus-host responses after intestinal transplantation listed by TCRdb under 2021. For the study in its entirety: Recipients received multivisceral, liver-intestinal, or isolated intestinal transplants. Every recipient was given anti-thymocyte globulin induction, then maintenance tacrolimus and steroids for two to three years. Bulk TCR-beta CDR3 sequencing was used to track graft-versus-host and host-versus-graft alloreactive T cell clones in the graft, circulation and bone marrow after intestinal transplantation. To identify alloreactive clones, pre-transplant mixed lymphocyte reaction products were sequenced and compared with unstimulated pre-transplant donor and recipient T cells. Of the 20 to 30 intestinal transplant recipients enrolled in the cohort, one of whom was a retransplant, a few patients without pretransplant specimens were excluded. A peak of at least 4% donor T cells among recipient peripheral blood mononuclear cells was the definition used for donor T cell macrochimerism. Samples from a few later patients were sequenced in-house on an Illumina MiSeq with MiXCR processing rather than by the commercial service. The investigation overall reported the following: Early after transplant, declines in HvG clones were associated with peak levels of circulating GvH clones. GvH clones were found in recipient bone marrow, and some of the GvH clones appeared earlier in ileal mucosa or blood, which is consistent with an intestinal mucosal origin. Conclusions were limited by the relatively low number and heterogeneity of intestinal transplant patients. In patients with donor T cell macrochimerism, the allografts had high GvH to HvG T cell clonal ratios.

Library construction relied on the immunoSEQ multiplex PCR assay. For most patients, genomic DNA was isolated with the Qiagen DNeasy Blood and Tissue Kit and sent frozen to Adaptive Biotechnologies for TCR sequencing. For most patients, high-throughput TCR-beta CDR3 sequencing of genomic DNA was performed by Adaptive Biotechnologies. The source study handled its data this way. TCR sequencing data for 18 patients were retrieved from Adaptive's ImmunoSEQ software; a few other patients were processed with MiXCR and VDJtools. To correct CD4 versus CD8 sorting errors, sequences present in both subsets at a frequency ratio below 5:1 were removed. CDR3 nucleotide sequences shared between donor and recipient were removed because the origin of such sequences could not be assigned. To count as alloreactive, a clone needed at least 2-fold expansion over unstimulated cells and a minimum CFSE-low frequency of 0.002% (template counts) or 0.001% (read counts). Clones were considered mappable if detected in sequenced pre-transplant spleen, lymph node, or MLR CFSE-low populations of the donor or recipient. The cumulative frequency of alloreactive clones was calculated as a percentage of all sequences, weighted by copy number. This is the immuneACCESS table as TCRdb keeps it, with only in-frame sequences that have V and J called. A part of the clones is gone; compared with another copy, unresolved V genes explain less than half, and the rest is unexplained. That table is the source of V, J and clone size, and D and trimming were worked out from the DNA. The table for this sample lists 10,000 to 15,000 clones; around a third of them were counted only once. Together, the top ten hold 3% to 3.5% of the sample.

Per the publication, the time point label means: cells obtained before transplantation from donor or recipient. Mixed lymphocyte reactions plated around 200,000 CFSE-labeled pre-transplant responders with around 200,000 irradiated violet-dye-labeled stimulators and were cultured for 6 days. After the mixed lymphocyte reaction, proliferating CD3+CD4+CFSE-low and CD3+CD8+CFSE-low responder cells were FACS-sorted on a BD Influx sorter. Worth noting for this clone: The germline gene is not matched at one end of the junction; a read error may be the cause.

This clonotype was sampled from a human patient who received an intestinal transplant. The sample consisted of alloreactive CD8+ T cells from a mixed lymphocyte reaction culture, taken before intestinal transplant. The cell subset or site label corresponds to: CFSE-low proliferating T cells sorted from roughly 6-day pre-transplant mixed lymphocyte reaction (GvH or HvG direction).

The CDR3 amino acid sequence is: CASSTMNTEASF. The sequence in DNA is TGTGCCAGCAGCACAATGAACACTGAAGCTTCCTTT. The sequence is built from TRBV7-9 and TRBJ1-1; no D gene can be assigned with confidence. As encoded in the germline V gene (reference sequence), CDR1 is SEHNR while CDR2 is FQNEAQ. The cysteine opens and the phenylalanine closes a CDR3 of 12 amino acids. Only the CDR3 DNA stays, 36 bases, in frame from base 1.